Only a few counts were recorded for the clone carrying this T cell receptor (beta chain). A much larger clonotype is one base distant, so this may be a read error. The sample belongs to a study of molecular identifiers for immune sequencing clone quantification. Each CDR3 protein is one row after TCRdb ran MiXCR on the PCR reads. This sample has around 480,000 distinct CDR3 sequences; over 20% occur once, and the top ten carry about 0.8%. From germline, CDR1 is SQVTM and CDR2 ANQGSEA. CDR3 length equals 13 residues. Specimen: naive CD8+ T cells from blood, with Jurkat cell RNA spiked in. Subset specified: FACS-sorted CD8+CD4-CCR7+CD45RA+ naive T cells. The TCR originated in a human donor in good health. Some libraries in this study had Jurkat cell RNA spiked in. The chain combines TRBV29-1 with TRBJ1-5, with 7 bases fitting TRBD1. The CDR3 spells CSVQGDSNQPRHF. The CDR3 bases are TGCAGCGTTCAGGGGGATAGCAATCAGCCCCGGCATTTT.